Below are 30 T cell receptor beta chains sequenced from a single sample in a study of blood T cells in healthy people across ages. Using a J-beta primer mix together with a sample-barcoded 5' primer, a second PCR was run for about 7 to 12 cycles. TCRdb used MiXCR to reprocess the 5' RACE reads, holding one entry per CDR3 protein. The repertoire holds 1.5 million or so distinct CDR3 sequences, with 35% to 45% as singletons. Sequenced material: blood. The source is a woman between 18 and 30 years old in good health.

With respect to this clonotype: The junction differs from germline at one of its ends, possibly a read error. The V gene is TRBV30, the J gene TRBJ2-5, with D maybe TRBD1 (6 bases). The end of the DNA aligns better with TRBJ2-7, so the J call may be wrong. Germline V gives CDR1 GTSNPN, CDR2 SVGIG (reference sequence). The CDR3 totals 11 residues. The DNA of the CDR3 is TGTGCCGGGAGTATAGGGGGCGAGCAGTACTTC. It is translated as CAGSIGGEQYF.

V is TRBV20-1 and J is TRBJ1-4; TRBD1 is a possible D gene (5 bases). With 0 bases removed from V and 12 bases from J, the gap between germline ends came to 17 bases. CDR3 size: 14 residues. Germline V gene sequence: CDR1 DFQATT, CDR2 SNEGSKA (reference sequence). As DNA, the CDR3 is TGCAGTGCTAGAGATAGCAGGGTTGGCGAAGAACTGTTTTTT. Protein product: CSARDSRVGEELFF.

This clonotype was observed a few times. The gene calls are TRBV20-1 and TRBJ1-5; the D is unclear. The V gene's germline CDR1 is DFQATT and CDR2 SNEGSKA (reference sequence). The CDR3 is made up of 15 amino acids. Between the trimmed V and J ends, which lost 6 bases and 0 bases, there was a span of 15 bases. CDR3 sequence: CSAETEPNSNQPQHF. For the CDR3, the DNA is TGCAGTGCGGAGACGGAACCGAATAGCAATCAGCCCCAGCATTTT.

This chain links TRBV20-1 with TRBJ1-2, with TRBD1 identical over 7 bases. Germline V gives CDR1 DFQATT, CDR2 SNEGSKA (reference sequence). The CDR3 length is 14 residues. The V and J ends lost 5 bases and 6 bases, in that order; junction bases with no gene match: 12. The CDR3 DNA is TGCAGTGCTCCGTCGGGACAGACGGTTGATGGCTACACCTTC. Translated, it gives CSAPSGQTVDGYTF.

This chain uses TRBV20-1 with TRBJ2-1; 9 bases agree with TRBD1. Near its end, the DNA agrees better with TRBJ2-7, so the J call may be wrong. The CDR3 covers 13 residues. Germline V gene sequence: CDR1 DFQATT, CDR2 SNEGSKA (reference sequence). The CDR3 reads CSAPGQGKSEQYF. CDR3 nucleotides: TGCAGTGCGCCAGGACAGGGGAAATCCGAGCAGTACTTC.

The table lists this clonotype with many counts. The chain couples TRBV25-1 to TRBJ1-4; 7 bases map to TRBD1. The junction had 13 bases not matched to a gene; V was cut back by 4 bases and J by 8 bases. The CDR3 is 16 amino acids. Looked up from germline, CDR1 is MGHDK and CDR2 is SYGVNS. The CDR3 DNA reads as TGTGCCAGCAGTGCAATCCGCGACAGGGACGAAGAAAAACTGTTTTTT. This sequence encodes CASSAIRDRDEEKLFF. The whole variable domain, remainder taken from reference TRBV25-1 and TRBJ1-4, is EADIYQTPRYLVIGTGKKITLECSQTMGHDKMYWYQQDPGMELHLIHYSYGVNSTEKGDLSSESTVSRIRTEHFPLTLESARPSHTSQYLCASSAIRDRDEEKLFFGSGTQLSVL.

This chain joins TRBV12-3 or TRBV12-4 and TRBJ2-3; TRBD2 might be the D (6 bases). Trimming removed 3 bases at V and 5 bases at J, with 12 bases between. The CDR3 spans 14 residues. In DNA, the CDR3 is TGTGCCAGCAGTTTCGGCGGGAAGTTAGATACGCAGTATTTT. Protein sequence: CASSFGGKLDTQYF.

For this clonotype: The junction does not match germline at one end; this may be a read error. The rearrangement links TRBV4-1 to TRBJ2-7; D is perhaps TRBD2 (6 bases). Germline V gene sequence: CDR1 MGHRA, CDR2 YSYEKL. The CDR3 extends over 15 amino acids. CDR3 in DNA: TGCGCCAGCAGCCAATCATTTGGAGGGGCCTACGGGCAGTACTTC. Protein: CASSQSFGGAYGQYF.

This clonotype was counted at least ten times. The chain recombines TRBV29-1 with TRBJ2-3, with D possibly being TRBD1 or TRBD2 (6 bases each). Per germline, CDR1 SQVTM and CDR2 ANQGSEA. This CDR3 has 14 residues. V lost 3 bases, J lost 0 bases, and 10 bases lay in between. In DNA, the CDR3 is TGCAGCGTTGAGGGGGGCGTTAGCACAGATACGCAGTATTTT. Amino acid sequence: CSVEGGVSTDTQYF.

This clonotype was counted only a few times. This sequence joins TRBV24-1 and TRBJ2-2; TRBD1 aligns across 8 bases. The germline V gene has CDR1 KGHDR and CDR2 SFDVKD. The CDR3 runs to 14 residues. The V gene end was trimmed by 4 bases and the J gene end by 5 bases; junction bases not matched to a gene: 2. CDR3: CATSEGQETGELFF. Written as DNA, the CDR3 is TGTGCCACCAGTGAGGGACAGGAGACCGGGGAGCTGTTTTTT.

This clonotype appeared a single time. The chain has TRBV27 and TRBJ2-5; 9 positions agree with TRBD2. Per the germline V gene, CDR1 is MNHEY and CDR2 is SMNVEV (reference sequence). V shed 0 bases and J 4 bases; nucleotides not matched to a gene: 3. CDR3 size: 15 residues. CDR3 in DNA: TGTGCCAGCAGTTTATCGACACTAGCGGGAGAGACCCAGTACTTC. Amino acids: CASSLSTLAGETQYF.

This clonotype has only a few counts. The CDR3 protein is CSASSANTGELFF. In DNA form, the CDR3 reads TGCAGTGCCTCGTCCGCGAACACCGGGGAGCTGTTTTTT. The chain couples TRBV20-1 to TRBJ2-2; D is undetermined. CDR3 size: 13 residues. Germline loops: CDR1 DFQATT, CDR2 SNEGSKA (reference sequence). Trimming stripped 6 bases from V and 0 bases from J, with 8 bases between.

A few counts support this clonotype. The chain couples TRBV6-2 or TRBV6-3 to TRBJ1-2; 7 nucleotides line up with TRBD1. V shed 2 bases, J shed 5 bases, and the junction held 20 bases outside the gene matches. This CDR3 has 19 residues. Germline assignment: CDR1 MNHEY and CDR2 SVGEGT. The CDR3 sequence: CASSYGTPGQRTTLYGYTF. In DNA form, the CDR3 reads TGTGCCAGCAGTTACGGCACTCCGGGACAGAGGACAACTCTGTATGGCTACACCTTC.

The chain employs TRBV6-6 and TRBJ1-1; 7 bases match TRBD1. The V gene end was trimmed by 6 bases and the J gene end by 6 bases; junction bases not matched to a gene: 10. This CDR3 has 14 residues. Germline CDR1 and CDR2: MNHNY and SVGAGI (reference sequence). DNA of the CDR3: TGTGCCAGCAGCTCTGACAGGGCCCCCCCTGAAGCTTTCTTT. This encodes CASSSDRAPPEAFF.

Turning to this clonotype: One end of the junction does not line up with germline, which may come from a read error. The chain joins TRBV12-3 or TRBV12-4 to TRBJ2-5, with D tentatively TRBD2 (6 bases). CDR3 size: 15 residues. CDR3: CASCANGRGKETQYF. The CDR3 region has the DNA TGTGCCAGCTGCGCCAACGGGAGAGGCAAAGAGACACAGTACTTC.

This rearrangement joins TRBV4-1 to TRBJ1-2; D gene ambiguous. The CDR3 has 14 residues. Deletions cut 5 bases from V and 4 bases from J, with 14 bases between. Germline values: CDR1 MGHRA, CDR2 YSYEKL. The CDR3, as DNA: TGCGCCAGCAGCTCCTCCTCCAGAGCCTATGGCTACACCTTC. Its translation is CASSSSSRAYGYTF.

Note on this clonotype: Its ends do not fully match the called genes, so a read error is possible. The J gene is TRBJ1-4, the V gene TRBV13; D unclear. The CDR3 length is 14 residues. Germline CDR1 is PRHDT and CDR2 is FYEKMQ (reference sequence). For the CDR3, the DNA is TGTGCCGGCAGCTTAAGCCAGTCCGATGAAAAACTGTTTTTT. Translated: CAGSLSQSDEKLFF.

This clonotype was observed once. At one end the junction does not follow the germline gene, possibly because of a read error. The chain couples TRBV18 to TRBJ1-5; a possible D gene is TRBD1 (5 bases). The CDR3 has 15 amino acids. Germline V lookup: CDR1 KGHSH, CDR2 LQKENI. The CDR3 DNA reads TGTACCAGCTCACCTCAGGGTTCGAGCAATCAGCCCCAGCATTTT. Translated: CTSSPQGSSNQPQHF.

DNA of the CDR3: TGTGCCAGCAGTCGACAGGGGAAAGCCAAAAACATTCAGTACTTC. Amino acid sequence: CASSRQGKAKNIQYF. The V and J genes are TRBV28 and TRBJ2-4; 8 nucleotides align to TRBD1. The germline CDR1 and CDR2 sequences are MDHEN and SYDVKM. The CDR3 consists of 15 residues. After removal of 5 bases from V and 0 bases from J, the junction contained 3 bases not matched to a gene.

The V and J genes are TRBV7-9 and TRBJ2-1; the D gene is possibly TRBD2 (5 bases). The germline gives CDR1 SEHNR, CDR2 FQNEAQ (reference sequence). V was pared by 6 bases and J by 9 bases, with 15 bases between. The CDR3 contains 13 residues. The CDR3 here is CASSFSSGGEQFF. CDR3 bases: TGTGCCAGCAGTTTTTCGAGCGGCGGTGAGCAGTTCTTC.

The chain recombines TRBV5-1 with TRBJ2-5; 7 bases are a match to TRBD1. Unmatched junction bases numbered 6, after V lost 3 bases and J lost 1 base. Germline V CDR1 and CDR2: SGHRS, YFSETQ. The CDR3 has 15 residues. CDR3 nucleotides: TGCGCCAGCAGCTCTCCTTCAGGGGGCCAAGAGACCCAGTACTTC. Translated: CASSSPSGGQETQYF.

This clonotype was recorded a few times. V gene TRBV12-3 or TRBV12-4 combines with J gene TRBJ2-1; D gene ambiguous. This CDR3 is 17 amino acids long. Trimming cost V 0 bases and J 9 bases, with 21 bases left between them. The CDR3 loop is CASSLAAGGPGSSEQFF. CDR3 DNA: TGTGCCAGCAGTTTAGCGGCTGGCGGCCCCGGATCTAGTGAGCAGTTCTTC.

The sample holds a few counts of this clonotype. This clone may be a read error of a much larger clone one base away. V is TRBV7-2 and J is TRBJ1-2; tentative D call: TRBD1 (5 bases). The CDR3 extends over 13 amino acids. Trimming left V 5 bases short and J 4 bases short, with 11 bases between. Germline V gene lookup returns CDR1 SGHTA and CDR2 FQGNSA. CDR3 in DNA: TGTGCCAGCAGCGTGACAGCGCTCTATGGCTACACCTTC. Amino acid sequence: CASSVTALYGYTF.

The V call is TRBV27, the J call TRBJ2-1; possible D gene TRBD2, 5 bases. Trimming shortened V by 4 bases and J by 8 bases, and 21 bases separated the two germline ends. This CDR3 spans 16 amino acids. Germline values: CDR1 MNHEY, CDR2 SMNVEV (reference sequence). Written as DNA, the CDR3 is TGTGCCAGCAGTTCCGCGGGTGGTAGCTTGGTAGATGAGCAGTTCTTC. Protein product: CASSSAGGSLVDEQFF.

In this sample, this clonotype turned up a few times. The chain employs TRBV7-9 and TRBJ2-7, with TRBD1 identical over 8 bases. Germline CDR1 and CDR2: SEHNR and FQNEAQ (reference sequence). The J segment lost 3 bases and the V segment lost 5 bases, leaving 6 bases of the junction unmatched. The CDR3 is 14 residues long. CDR3 nucleotides: TGTGCCAGCAGCCTTGACAGGGGCATCTACGAGCAGTACTTC. Translation: CASSLDRGIYEQYF.

The table lists this clonotype with a count of one. The rearrangement links TRBV6-2 or TRBV6-3 to TRBJ2-1, with unresolved D. CDR3 length equals 11 residues. Trimming pared 3 bases from V and 9 bases from J, leaving 6 bases between. Per the germline V gene, CDR1 is MNHEY and CDR2 is SVGEGT. The CDR3 sequence: CASSYRSEQFF. CDR3 nucleotide sequence: TGTGCCAGCAGTTATCGTAGTGAGCAGTTCTTC.

This clonotype was detected ten times or more. V usage is TRBV12-3 or TRBV12-4 and J usage is TRBJ1-2; D gene uncertain. The CDR3 has 12 residues. Trimming removed 2 bases from V and 4 bases from J, with 5 bases in between. CDR3 amino acids: CASSLHPYGYTF. The CDR3, as DNA: TGTGCCAGCAGTTTACATCCCTATGGCTACACCTTC.

The chain employs TRBV20-1 and TRBJ2-3; 11 bases match TRBD2. Per germline, CDR1 DFQATT and CDR2 SNEGSKA (reference sequence). The CDR3 has 15 residues. The V gene end was trimmed by 5 bases and the J gene end by 4 bases; junction bases not matched to a gene: 8. The CDR3 nucleotides read TGCAGTGCTCTCACTAGCGGGAGTGCGTCAGATACGCAGTATTTT. Its translation is CSALTSGSASDTQYF.

The chain links TRBV29-1 to TRBJ2-5, with TRBD2 matching over 9 bases. There are 14 residues in the CDR3. Trimming removed 6 bases from V and 11 bases from J; junction bases left unmatched: 16. CDR1 is SQVTM and CDR2 is ANQGSEA in the germline V gene. As DNA, the CDR3 is TGCAGCGTCCTCCCGGGACTAGCCGACAATGAGCAGTACTTC. Encoded protein: CSVLPGLADNEQYF.

On this clonotype: This clone may be a read error of a much larger clone one base away. The CDR3: CSTSAFSSYNEQYF. In DNA form, the CDR3 reads TGCAGCACATCAGCGTTTAGCTCCTACAATGAGCAGTACTTC. The rearrangement links TRBV29-1 to TRBJ2-1; unclear D gene. The J call is in doubt because the DNA end fits TRBJ2-7 better. The CDR3 is 14 residues long. From germline, CDR1 is SQVTM and CDR2 ANQGSEA.